Following are 21 T cell receptor beta chains from one sample sequenced in a study of cytomegalovirus exposure and HLA in healthy donors. The primer mix had 60 Vbeta and 13 Jbeta primers. Clones were sequenced by immunoSEQ multiplex PCR, and TCRdb holds only the in-frame ones, with some missing. Among 91,000 or so clones, around 80% were seen once, and the ten largest hold roughly 4.8%. The sample taken for sequencing was PBMCs. The receptors stem from a young man in good health and CMV-seropositive.

This chain connects TRBV28 to TRBJ1-1; 7 bases match TRBD1. Losses at the gene ends were 8 bases for V and 11 bases for J; bases not matched to a gene: 17. The CDR3 extends over 14 amino acids. Germline CDR1 MDHEN, CDR2 SYDVKM. CDR3: CASGSLGTDTWAFF. CDR3 sequence (DNA): TGTGCCAGCGGAAGTTTAGGGACAGACACCTGGGCTTTCTTT.

The V gene is TRBV5-1, the J gene TRBJ2-5; TRBD1 agrees at 7 bases. The trim removed 3 bases at V and 7 bases at J, leaving 9 bases unmatched. The CDR3 is 14 residues long. In germline, CDR1 is SGHRS, CDR2 YFSETQ. The CDR3 here is CASSYLGTAGTQYF. For the CDR3, the DNA is TGCGCCAGCAGCTACCTAGGGACAGCTGGGACCCAGTACTTC.

J is TRBJ1-1 and V is TRBV19; 7 nucleotides align to TRBD1. The V gene's germline CDR1 is LNHDA and CDR2 SQIVND (reference sequence). The CDR3 contains 14 residues. V trimming: 7 bases; J trimming: 4 bases; junction bases outside the gene matches: 9. CDR3 protein: CASIPQGMSTEAFF. DNA for the CDR3: TGTGCCAGTATCCCACAGGGGATGAGCACTGAAGCTTTCTTT.

The chain employs TRBV4-2 and TRBJ1-2, with D unclear. Germline lookup yields CDR1 LGHNA and CDR2 YNFKEQ. This CDR3 region has 18 residues. Deletions cut 7 bases from V and 0 bases from J, with 24 bases between. The chain's CDR3 is CASKRSSDLAGTNYGYTF. DNA of the CDR3: TGTGCCAGCAAACGAAGTAGTGACCTCGCGGGCACTAACTATGGCTACACCTTC.

The chain couples TRBV2 to TRBJ1-4; D unclear. The CDR3 is 14 amino acids. The germline gives CDR1 SNHLY, CDR2 FYNNEI. V dropped 3 bases and J dropped 5 bases, with 10 bases sitting between them. The CDR3 DNA reads TGTGCCAGCAGTGACGATCTTCTAAATGAAAAACTGTTTTTT. Protein product: CASSDDLLNEKLFF. Drawing the rest from reference TRBV2 and TRBJ1-4, the complete variable domain is EPEVTQTPSHQVTQMGQEVILRCVPISNHLYFYWYRQILGQKVEFLVSFYNNEISEKSEIFDDQFSVERPDGSNFTLKIRSTKLEDSAMYFCASSDDLLNEKLFFGSGTQLSVL.

The gene calls are TRBV6-6 and TRBJ2-3; TRBD1 matches 8 bases. Germline values: CDR1 MNHNY, CDR2 SVGAGI (reference sequence). The junction had 5 bases not matched to a gene; V was cut back by 5 bases and J by 10 bases. This CDR3 is built from 12 residues. The CDR3 is CASSPTGVAQYF. The CDR3 DNA reads TGTGCCAGCAGTCCGACAGGGGTGGCGCAGTATTTT.

V gene TRBV10-2 combines with J gene TRBJ1-2; D not certain. V lost 1 base, J lost 8 bases, and 8 bases lay in between. The germline CDR1 and CDR2 sequences are WSHSY and SAAADI. The CDR3 is 12 amino acids. The CDR3 loop is CASSEFGEGYTF. CDR3 in DNA: TGCGCCAGCAGTGAGTTTGGGGAGGGCTACACCTTC.

The chain employs TRBV5-1 and TRBJ2-1, with 9 bases that match TRBD2. The CDR3 is 13 amino acids. CDR1 SGHRS and CDR2 YFSETQ come from the germline V gene. V was clipped by 0 bases and J by 10 bases; unmatched bases: 2. The CDR3 coding sequence is TGCGCCAGCAGCTTGGGACTAGCGGAAGAGCAGTTCTTC. Its protein product is CASSLGLAEEQFF. Full variable domain (missing parts from reference TRBV5-1 and TRBJ2-1): KAGVTQTPRYLIKTRGQQVTLSCSPISGHRSVSWYQQTPGQGLQFLFEYFSETQRNKGNFPGRFSGRQFSNSRSEMNVSTLELGDSALYLCASSLGLAEEQFFGPGTRLTVL.

The CDR3 spells CSAGEVNSYGYTF. The CDR3 DNA reads as TGCAGCGCCGGGGAGGTTAATTCCTATGGCTACACCTTC. V and J are TRBV29-1 and TRBJ1-2; D is uncertain. Germline V gene data show CDR1 as SQVTM and CDR2 as ANQGSEA. V lost 7 bases and J 4 bases, leaving 16 bases between the germline ends. The CDR3 has 13 amino acids.

The gene calls are TRBV5-6 and TRBJ2-5; weak D call: TRBD1 (6 bases). The CDR3 loop spans 14 amino acids. CDR1 and CDR2 from the germline V gene are SGHDT and YYEEEE. V dropped 2 bases and J dropped 9 bases, with 17 bases sitting between them. DNA of the CDR3: TGTGCCAGCAGCTTCCGACAGAGCAGGGGACCCCAGTACTTC. This gives the protein CASSFRQSRGPQYF.

Turning to this clone: The sample has other DNA sequences that encode this CDR3 too. This rearrangement joins TRBV6-5 to TRBJ1-1, with a weak D call TRBD1 (6 bases). The CDR3 has 13 amino acids. Trimming shortened V by 0 bases and J by 4 bases, and 6 bases separated the two germline ends. The germline V gene encodes CDR1 MNHEY and CDR2 SVGAGI. DNA of the CDR3: TGTGCCAGCAGTTACTCCAGGGGCACTGAAGCTTTCTTT. Protein sequence: CASSYSRGTEAFF.

The chain employs TRBV9 and TRBJ1-6, with TRBD1 as a possible D gene (5 bases). The germline V gene encodes CDR1 SGDLS and CDR2 YYNGEE. V was trimmed by 0 bases and J by 5 bases, leaving 12 bases between them. The CDR3 loop spans 16 amino acids. CDR3 sequence: CASSVAPTGDNSPLHF. The CDR3 region has the DNA TGTGCCAGCAGCGTAGCCCCCACGGGGGATAATTCACCCCTCCACTTT. Using reference TRBV9 and TRBJ1-6 for the parts outside the CDR3, the full variable domain is DSGVTQTPKHLITATGQRVTLRCSPRSGDLSVYWYQQSLDQGLQFLIQYYNGEERAKGNILERFSAQQFPDLHSELNLSSLELGDSALYFCASSVAPTGDNSPLHFGNGTRLTVT.

This clone was seen more than once but under ten times. V and J are TRBV28 and TRBJ1-1; D is perhaps TRBD1 (5 bases). The V gene lost 3 bases and the J gene lost 0 bases, with 14 bases spanning the gap. This CDR3 is 16 amino acids long. Germline values: CDR1 MDHEN, CDR2 SYDVKM. The DNA for the CDR3 is TGTGCCAGCAGTTTGACAGTTTGGGCTATGAACACTGAAGCTTTCTTT. This gives the protein CASSLTVWAMNTEAFF. The full variable domain, completed using reference TRBV28 and TRBJ1-1, is DVKVTQSSRYLVKRTGEKVFLECVQDMDHENMFWYRQDPGLGLRLIYFSYDVKMKEKGDIPEGYSVSREKKERFSLILESASTNQTSMYLCASSLTVWAMNTEAFFGQGTRLTVV.

The chain joins TRBV5-1 to TRBJ2-1, with 9 bases aligning to TRBD2. The V and J ends lost 4 bases and 6 bases, in that order; junction bases with no gene match: 11. The CDR3 is 16 residues long. Germline V CDR1 and CDR2: SGHRS, YFSETQ. The CDR3 reads CASSRSSGLASNEQFF. CDR3 nucleotides: TGCGCCAGCAGCCGGAGTTCTGGACTAGCGAGCAATGAGCAGTTCTTC.

V and J are TRBV7-8 and TRBJ2-2, with TRBD2 matching 9 bases. J gave up 4 bases and V 5 bases, and 8 bases lay outside the gene matches. The germline gives CDR1 SGHVS, CDR2 FQNEAQ. This CDR3 comprises 16 residues. CDR3: CASSAIAGAGTGELFF. The CDR3 DNA reads TGTGCCAGCAGCGCCATAGCGGGGGCGGGCACCGGGGAGCTGTTTTTT.

V is TRBV7-2 and J is TRBJ2-1, with 10 bases matching TRBD2. The J segment lost 4 bases and the V segment lost 3 bases, leaving 3 bases of the junction unmatched. Germline V lookup: CDR1 SGHTA, CDR2 FQGNSA. This CDR3 has 15 residues. The CDR3 here is CASSLSGGAYNEQFF. CDR3 sequence (DNA): TGTGCCAGCAGCTTGAGCGGGGGGGCTTACAATGAGCAGTTCTTC.

This clone showed up just a few times. One junction end disagrees with the germline gene, perhaps due to a read error. The CDR3 region is CSSSVSNSPLHF. The CDR3 nucleotides are TGTTCCAGCAGCGTTAGTAATTCACCCCTCCACTTT. The chain is built from TRBV7-9 and TRBJ1-6; D is unresolved. The CDR3 spans 12 residues. The V gene's germline CDR1 is SEHNR and CDR2 FQNEAQ (reference sequence).

The CDR3, as DNA: TGTGCCAGCAGCTTGTTCTGGGCAAGGCGGGAGGGTGGCGCAGATACGCAGTATTTT. It specifies CASSLFWARREGGADTQYF. The chain has TRBV5-8 and TRBJ2-3; 9 bases are a match to TRBD2. CDR1 SGHTS and CDR2 YDEGEE come from the germline V gene. J lost 4 bases, V lost 1 base, and 16 bases had no gene match. The CDR3 runs to 19 residues.

V and J are TRBV18 and TRBJ1-4; D call uncertain. The CDR3 consists of 16 residues. Germline lookup yields CDR1 KGHSH and CDR2 LQKENI. V was cut by 4 bases and J by 3 bases, with 15 bases left in between. This CDR3 reads CASSRDPPGANEKLFF. Written as DNA, the CDR3 is TGTGCCAGCTCACGTGACCCCCCGGGAGCTAATGAAAAACTGTTTTTT.

The rearrangement uses TRBV7-6 and TRBJ2-2; 9 positions match TRBD2. The V gene's germline CDR1 is SGHVS and CDR2 FNYEAQ. V shed 6 bases and J 6 bases; nucleotides not matched to a gene: 11. The CDR3 consists of 16 residues. As DNA, the CDR3 is TGTGCCAGCAGAGCCTTAAGCATAGCGGGAGCCGGGGAGCTGTTTTTT. This sequence encodes CASRALSIAGAGELFF.

This clone was seen only once. The chain carries TRBV9 and TRBJ2-4; the D gene is possibly TRBD2 (5 bases). Germline CDR1 reads SGDLS; CDR2 reads YYNGEE. CDR3 length: 13 residues. Trimming left V 4 bases short and J 9 bases short, with 14 bases between. In DNA, the CDR3 is TGTGCCAGCAGCCCCTCGGGAAAGAGCATTCAGTACTTC. Translation gives CASSPSGKSIQYF.